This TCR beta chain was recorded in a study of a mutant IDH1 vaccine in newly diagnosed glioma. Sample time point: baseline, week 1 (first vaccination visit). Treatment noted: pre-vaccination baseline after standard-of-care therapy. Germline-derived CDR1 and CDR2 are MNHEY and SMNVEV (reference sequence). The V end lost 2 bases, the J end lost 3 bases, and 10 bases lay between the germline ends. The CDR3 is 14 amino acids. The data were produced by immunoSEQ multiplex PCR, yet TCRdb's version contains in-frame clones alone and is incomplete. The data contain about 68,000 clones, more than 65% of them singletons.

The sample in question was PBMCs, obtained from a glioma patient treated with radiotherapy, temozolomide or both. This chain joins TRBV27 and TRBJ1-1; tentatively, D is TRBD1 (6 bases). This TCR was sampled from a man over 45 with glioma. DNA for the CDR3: TGTGCCAGCAGTTTAACAGGGTTTGACACTGAAGCTTTCTTT. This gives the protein CASSLTGFDTEAFF.